Below, one T cell receptor (beta chain) is given with its context. The data stem from a study of blood T cell repertoires in COVID-19. Authors' processing steps: Estimation of nucleated cell counts was performed using reference gene primer amplification. TCRdb keeps only in-frame clones here, not all; method: immunoSEQ multiplex PCR. The V and J calls and the clone size are those of that table, but D and trimming were determined from the DNA. The table lists roughly 200,000 clones, 80% of them singletons. V was shortened by 1 base and J by 7 bases, with 13 bases between the two germline ends. Per the germline V gene, CDR1 is GTSNPN and CDR2 is SVGIG (reference sequence). The CDR3 runs 13 residues.

This sequence joins TRBV30 and TRBJ1-2; D gene unclear. The sequencing sample was made of peripheral blood. The TCR sequence derives from a man aged 60 to 69 with acute or convalescent COVID-19. The CDR3 region is CAWSAPPAGGYTF. CDR3 in DNA: TGTGCCTGGAGTGCCCCTCCGGCGGGTGGCTACACCTTC. Filled out from reference TRBV30 and TRBJ1-2, the complete variable domain reads SQTIHQWPATLVQPVGSPLSLECTVEGTSNPNLYWYRQAAGRGLQLLFYSVGIGQISSEVPQNLSASRPQDRQFILSSKKLLLSDSGFYLCAWSAPPAGGYTFGSGTRLTVV.